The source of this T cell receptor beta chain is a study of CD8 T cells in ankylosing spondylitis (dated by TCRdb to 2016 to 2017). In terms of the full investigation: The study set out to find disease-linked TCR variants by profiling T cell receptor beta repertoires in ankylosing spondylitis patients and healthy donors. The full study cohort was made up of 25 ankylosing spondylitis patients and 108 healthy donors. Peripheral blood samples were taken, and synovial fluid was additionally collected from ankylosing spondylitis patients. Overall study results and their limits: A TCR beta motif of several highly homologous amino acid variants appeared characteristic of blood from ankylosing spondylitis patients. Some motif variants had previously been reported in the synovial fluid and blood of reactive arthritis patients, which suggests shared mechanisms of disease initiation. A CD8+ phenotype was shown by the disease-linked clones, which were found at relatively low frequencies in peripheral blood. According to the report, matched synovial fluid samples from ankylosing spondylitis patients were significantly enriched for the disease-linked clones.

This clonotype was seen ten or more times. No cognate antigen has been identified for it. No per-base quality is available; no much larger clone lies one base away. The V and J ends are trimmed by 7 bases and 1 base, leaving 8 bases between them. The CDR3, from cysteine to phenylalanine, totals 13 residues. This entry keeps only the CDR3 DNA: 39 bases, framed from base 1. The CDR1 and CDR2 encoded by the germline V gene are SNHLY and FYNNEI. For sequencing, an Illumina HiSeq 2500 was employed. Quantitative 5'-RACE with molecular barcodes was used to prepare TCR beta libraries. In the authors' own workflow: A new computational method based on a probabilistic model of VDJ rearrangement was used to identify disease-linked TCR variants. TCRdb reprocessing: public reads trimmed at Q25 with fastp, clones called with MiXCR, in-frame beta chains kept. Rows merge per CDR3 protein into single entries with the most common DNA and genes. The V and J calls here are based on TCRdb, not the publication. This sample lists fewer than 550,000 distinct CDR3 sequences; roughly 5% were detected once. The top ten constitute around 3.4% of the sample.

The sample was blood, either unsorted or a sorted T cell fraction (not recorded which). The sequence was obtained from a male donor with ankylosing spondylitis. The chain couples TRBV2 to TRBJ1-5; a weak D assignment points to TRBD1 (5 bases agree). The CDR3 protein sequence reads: CASKRGSNQPQHF. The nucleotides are TGTGCCAGCAAAAGGGGAAGCAATCAGCCCCAGCATTTT.